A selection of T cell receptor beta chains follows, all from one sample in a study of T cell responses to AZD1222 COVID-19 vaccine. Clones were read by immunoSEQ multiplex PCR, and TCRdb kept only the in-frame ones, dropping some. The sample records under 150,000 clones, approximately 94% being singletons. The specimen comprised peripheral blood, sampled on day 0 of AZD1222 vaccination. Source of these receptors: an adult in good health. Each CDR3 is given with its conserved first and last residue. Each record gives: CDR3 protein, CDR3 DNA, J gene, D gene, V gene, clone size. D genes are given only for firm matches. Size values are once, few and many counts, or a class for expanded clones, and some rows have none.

cdr3_aa: CASRDSNTGELFF
cdr3_nt: TGTGCCAGCCGGGACAGCAACACCGGGGAGCTGTTTTTT
j_call: TRBJ2-2
d_call: TRBD1
v_call: TRBV19
clone_size: .

cdr3_aa: CASSYAGTSGPYEQYF
cdr3_nt: TGTGCCAGCAGCTATGCCGGGACTAGCGGCCCCTACGAGCAGTACTTC
j_call: TRBJ2-7
d_call: TRBD2
v_call: TRBV7-2
clone_size: .

cdr3_aa: CASSQSEVESEAFF
cdr3_nt: TGTGCCAGCAGCCAATCTGAGGTAGAAAGTGAAGCTTTCTTT
j_call: TRBJ1-1
d_call: .
v_call: TRBV18
clone_size: .

cdr3_aa: CASRGSSTQNEQFF
cdr3_nt: TGTGCCAGCAGGGGTTCTAGTACCCAGAATGAGCAGTTCTTC
j_call: TRBJ2-1
d_call: .
v_call: TRBV2
clone_size: .

cdr3_aa: CASGQDRDTEAFF
cdr3_nt: TGTGCCAGCGGACAAGACAGGGACACTGAAGCTTTCTTT
j_call: TRBJ1-1
d_call: TRBD1
v_call: TRBV19
clone_size: .

cdr3_aa: CASNPGGQGGEKLFF
cdr3_nt: TGTGCCAGCAACCCAGGGGGACAGGGAGGCGAAAAACTGTTTTTT
j_call: TRBJ1-4
d_call: TRBD1
v_call: TRBV28
clone_size: .

cdr3_aa: CATPGGRVRAGGSYNEQFF
cdr3_nt: TGTGCCACCCCGGGTGGTAGGGTTAGGGCAGGGGGCTCCTACAATGAGCAGTTCTTC
j_call: TRBJ2-1
d_call: TRBD1
v_call: TRBV19
clone_size: .

cdr3_aa: CASSLDHLSSYNSPLHF
cdr3_nt: TGTGCCAGTAGTCTCGATCACTTGAGCTCCTATAATTCACCCCTCCACTTT
j_call: TRBJ1-6
d_call: .
v_call: TRBV19
clone_size: .

cdr3_aa: CASSQDLDQPQHF
cdr3_nt: TGTGCCAGCAGCCAAGATCTTGATCAGCCCCAGCATTTT
j_call: TRBJ1-5
d_call: .
v_call: TRBV4-2
clone_size: .

cdr3_aa: CASLNRDLSGNTIYF
cdr3_nt: TGTGCCAGCTTAAACAGGGACCTCTCTGGAAACACCATATATTTT
j_call: TRBJ1-3
d_call: .
v_call: TRBV6-6
clone_size: .

cdr3_aa: CASSEQGAYNSPLHF
cdr3_nt: TGTGCCAGCAGCGAACAGGGGGCCTATAATTCACCCCTCCACTTT
j_call: TRBJ1-6
d_call: TRBD1
v_call: TRBV2
clone_size: .

cdr3_aa: CASSVAGSNEQYF
cdr3_nt: TGTGCCAGCAGCGTAGCAGGGAGTAACGAGCAGTACTTC
j_call: TRBJ2-7
d_call: .
v_call: TRBV9
clone_size: .

cdr3_aa: CASRDGTGEAFF
cdr3_nt: TGTGCCAGCAGAGACGGGACAGGGGAAGCTTTCTTT
j_call: TRBJ1-1
d_call: TRBD1
v_call: TRBV5-4
clone_size: .

cdr3_aa: CASSLRDLYNEQFF
cdr3_nt: TGTGCCAGTAGTCTTCGGGACCTCTACAATGAGCAGTTCTTC
j_call: TRBJ2-1
d_call: .
v_call: TRBV19
clone_size: .

cdr3_aa: CASSLFGLASNTGELFF
cdr3_nt: TGTGCCAGCAGCCTCTTCGGTCTAGCGTCAAACACCGGGGAGCTGTTTTTT
j_call: TRBJ2-2
d_call: .
v_call: TRBV7-6
clone_size: .

cdr3_aa: CASSLVGQGSSGNNEQFF
cdr3_nt: TGTGCCAGCAGCTTGGTGGGACAGGGAAGCTCGGGGAACAATGAGCAGTTCTTC
j_call: TRBJ2-1
d_call: TRBD1
v_call: TRBV5-5
clone_size: .

cdr3_aa: CASSVIGGSGGANVLTF
cdr3_nt: TGTGCCAGCAGCGTAATAGGGGGCTCAGGTGGGGCCAACGTCCTGACTTTC
j_call: TRBJ2-6
d_call: TRBD1
v_call: TRBV2
clone_size: .

cdr3_aa: CASSHDRTGRPGELFF
cdr3_nt: TGTGCCAGCAGCCATGACCGGACAGGGCGGCCCGGGGAGCTGTTTTTT
j_call: TRBJ2-2
d_call: TRBD1
v_call: TRBV7-2
clone_size: .

cdr3_aa: CASSLGRETNYGYTF
cdr3_nt: TGCGCCAGCAGCTTGGGCAGGGAAACTAACTATGGCTACACCTTC
j_call: TRBJ1-2
d_call: .
v_call: TRBV5-1
clone_size: .

cdr3_aa: CASSYRDRPFYGYTF
cdr3_nt: TGTGCCAGCAGTTACCGCGACAGGCCCTTCTATGGCTACACCTTC
j_call: TRBJ1-2
d_call: .
v_call: TRBV6-5
clone_size: .

cdr3_aa: CASSLLGQGPGELFF
cdr3_nt: TGTGCCAGCAGCCTCCTTGGACAGGGGCCCGGGGAGCTGTTTTTT
j_call: TRBJ2-2
d_call: TRBD1
v_call: TRBV9
clone_size: .

cdr3_aa: CASSPLGGYEQYF
cdr3_nt: TGTGCCAGCAGCCCCCTGGGGGGCTACGAGCAGTACTTC
j_call: TRBJ2-7
d_call: .
v_call: TRBV3-1/TRBV3-2
clone_size: .

cdr3_aa: CASSQGQAYEQYF
cdr3_nt: TGCGCCAGCAGCCAGGGGCAGGCCTACGAGCAGTACTTC
j_call: TRBJ2-7
d_call: .
v_call: TRBV4-3
clone_size: .

cdr3_aa: CASSIGQAPYEQYF
cdr3_nt: TGTGCCAGCAGCATCGGGCAGGCTCCCTACGAGCAGTACTTC
j_call: TRBJ2-7
d_call: .
v_call: TRBV21-1
clone_size: once

cdr3_aa: CASTTNNGGGYEQYF
cdr3_nt: TGTGCCAGCACCACGAATAATGGCGGGGGATACGAGCAGTACTTC
j_call: TRBJ2-7
d_call: TRBD2
v_call: TRBV25-1
clone_size: .

cdr3_aa: CASSFVGGASTDTQYF
cdr3_nt: TGTGCCAGCAGCTTCGTTGGGGGGGCTAGCACAGATACGCAGTATTTT
j_call: TRBJ2-3
d_call: .
v_call: TRBV5-5
clone_size: .

cdr3_aa: CASSQASNSGAYGYTF
cdr3_nt: TGTGCCAGCAGCCAAGCAAGTAATTCAGGGGCCTATGGCTACACCTTC
j_call: TRBJ1-2
d_call: .
v_call: TRBV4-2
clone_size: .

cdr3_aa: CATQNTGLNQPQHF
cdr3_nt: TGTGCCACCCAGAACACAGGGCTCAATCAGCCCCAGCATTTT
j_call: TRBJ1-5
d_call: .
v_call: TRBV24-1
clone_size: .

cdr3_aa: CASSRNVGLAGGEGPDTQYF
cdr3_nt: TGTGCCAGCAGCCGAAATGTGGGACTAGCGGGAGGGGAGGGGCCAGATACGCAGTATTTT
j_call: TRBJ2-3
d_call: TRBD2
v_call: TRBV3-1/TRBV3-2
clone_size: .

cdr3_aa: CASSQAGGLTEAFF
cdr3_nt: TGCGCCAGCAGCCAGGCCGGGGGTCTCACTGAAGCTTTCTTT
j_call: TRBJ1-1
d_call: .
v_call: TRBV4-1
clone_size: .

cdr3_aa: CASSQEGRGIGLSNQPQHF
cdr3_nt: TGTGCCAGCAGCCAAGAGGGCAGGGGGATTGGCCTGAGCAATCAGCCCCAGCATTTT
j_call: TRBJ1-5
d_call: TRBD1
v_call: TRBV3-1/TRBV3-2
clone_size: .

cdr3_aa: CASSADLVTEAFF
cdr3_nt: TGTGCCAGCAGCGCGGATCTTGTCACTGAAGCTTTCTTT
j_call: TRBJ1-1
d_call: .
v_call: TRBV5-8
clone_size: .

cdr3_aa: CASSPSLRQPTEAFF
cdr3_nt: TGTGCCAGCAGTCCATCGCTACGACAGCCCACTGAAGCTTTCTTT
j_call: TRBJ1-1
d_call: .
v_call: TRBV6-6
clone_size: .

cdr3_aa: CATMGAYEQYF
cdr3_nt: TGTGCCACCATGGGGGCCTACGAGCAGTACTTC
j_call: TRBJ2-7
d_call: .
v_call: TRBV10-3
clone_size: .

cdr3_aa: CASSYYQYQETQYF
cdr3_nt: TGTGCCAGCAGCTATTACCAGTACCAAGAGACCCAGTACTTC
j_call: TRBJ2-5
d_call: .
v_call: TRBV7-9
clone_size: .

cdr3_aa: CASGPGGVLFEAFF
cdr3_nt: TGTGCCAGCGGGCCGGGAGGGGTTCTTTTTGAAGCTTTCTTT
j_call: TRBJ1-1
d_call: .
v_call: TRBV2
clone_size: .

cdr3_aa: CASSPKGLAGRSWGTDTQYF
cdr3_nt: TGTGCCAGCAGCCCGAAAGGACTAGCGGGTCGATCATGGGGCACAGATACGCAGTATTTT
j_call: TRBJ2-3
d_call: TRBD2
v_call: TRBV7-8
clone_size: .

cdr3_aa: CASSLRGGTNTGELFF
cdr3_nt: TGTGCCAGCAGCTTGAGGGGCGGGACCAACACCGGGGAGCTGTTTTTT
j_call: TRBJ2-2
d_call: .
v_call: TRBV7-6
clone_size: .

cdr3_aa: CASTSLAGGGDTQYF
cdr3_nt: TGTGCCAGTACCTCATTAGCGGGGGGCGGAGATACGCAGTATTTT
j_call: TRBJ2-3
d_call: TRBD2
v_call: TRBV19
clone_size: .

cdr3_aa: CASSVGPESSYNEQFF
cdr3_nt: TGTGCCAGCAGCGTAGGTCCGGAGAGCTCCTACAATGAGCAGTTCTTC
j_call: TRBJ2-1
d_call: .
v_call: TRBV9
clone_size: once

cdr3_aa: CASSSGRSSSPLHF
cdr3_nt: TGTGCCAGCAGTTCGGGACGGAGCTCTTCACCCCTCCACTTT
j_call: TRBJ1-6
d_call: .
v_call: TRBV6-5
clone_size: .

cdr3_aa: CASSLEDGRAYEQYF
cdr3_nt: TGTGCCAGCAGCTTGGAGGACGGGAGGGCCTACGAGCAGTACTTC
j_call: TRBJ2-7
d_call: TRBD2
v_call: TRBV5-5
clone_size: once

cdr3_aa: CASSLSTDTQYF
cdr3_nt: TGTGCCAGTAGTCTTAGCACAGATACGCAGTATTTT
j_call: TRBJ2-3
d_call: .
v_call: TRBV19
clone_size: .

cdr3_aa: CASSMIGGGKNTGELFF
cdr3_nt: TGTGCCAGTAGTATGATTGGCGGGGGGAAGAACACCGGGGAGCTGTTTTTT
j_call: TRBJ2-2
d_call: TRBD2
v_call: TRBV19
clone_size: once

cdr3_aa: CASSLDLRGNIQYF
cdr3_nt: TGTGCCAGCAGCCTCGACCTCCGAGGGAACATTCAGTACTTC
j_call: TRBJ2-4
d_call: .
v_call: TRBV7-9
clone_size: .

cdr3_aa: CATSRDETASYEQYF
cdr3_nt: TGTGCCACCAGCAGAGATGAGACAGCCTCCTACGAGCAGTACTTC
j_call: TRBJ2-7
d_call: .
v_call: TRBV15
clone_size: .

cdr3_aa: CSVPTGEDGYTF
cdr3_nt: TGCAGCGTTCCGACAGGGGAGGATGGCTACACCTTC
j_call: TRBJ1-2
d_call: TRBD1
v_call: TRBV29-1
clone_size: .

cdr3_aa: CASSLGQGDQPQHF
cdr3_nt: TGCGCCAGCAGCTTGGGTCAGGGGGATCAGCCCCAGCATTTT
j_call: TRBJ1-5
d_call: TRBD1
v_call: TRBV5-1
clone_size: .

cdr3_aa: CASSIDQARNTEAFF
cdr3_nt: TGTGCCAGTAGTATAGATCAAGCCAGGAACACTGAAGCTTTCTTT
j_call: TRBJ1-1
d_call: .
v_call: TRBV19
clone_size: .

cdr3_aa: CASSASTGGTEAFF
cdr3_nt: TGCGCCAGCAGTGCTTCGACAGGAGGGACTGAAGCTTTCTTT
j_call: TRBJ1-1
d_call: .
v_call: TRBV10-1
clone_size: .

cdr3_aa: CASSLGVAGGRRSREQYF
cdr3_nt: TGTGCCAGCAGCTTGGGAGTAGCGGGAGGCCGTAGGTCACGGGAGCAGTACTTC
j_call: TRBJ2-7
d_call: TRBD2
v_call: TRBV5-4
clone_size: .